This T cell receptor beta chain was sequenced for a study of T cells expressing NK-cell markers. Study summary: The TCR beta repertoires originated in sorted CD3+CD56+NKG2C+, CD3+CD56+NKG2C- and CD3+CD56-NKG2C+ T cells.

TCRdb reworked the 5' RACE reads into one entry per CDR3 protein, no DNA. The listing records 500,000 or so distinct CDR3 sequences. CDR1 is SEHNR and CDR2 is FQNEAQ in the germline V gene (reference sequence). CDR3 length: 13 amino acids. The chain uses TRBV7-9 and TRBJ2-3; with no DNA, the TCRdb D assignment of TRBD1 cannot be verified. The sample was blood T cells: a sorted CD56 or NKG2C T cell subset, CD4+ or CD8+ T cells, or bulk PBMC T cells (not recorded which). The origin of this receptor is a man between 18 and 29 years old in good health. Here the CDR3 reads CASSFPQGNTQYF.